This record looks at one T cell receptor (beta chain) sequence and its context. Antigen unknown. The entry originates in a study of OX40 agonist ivuxolimab in advanced cancers. Study-wide results and limits: Antigen specificity remained undetermined for the expanded peripheral T cells.

Trimming cost V 3 bases and J 6 bases; bases outside gene matches: 6. Germline V gives CDR1 KGHSH, CDR2 LQKENI. The CDR3 covers 16 residues. Produced via immunoSEQ multiplex PCR; TCRdb's table is partial and in-frame only. This sample has 95,000 to 100,000 clones, with 70% to 85% found just once. The material was CD4+ or CD8+ T cells sorted from blood, obtained in a trial of the OX40 agonist ivuxolimab. The chain couples TRBV18 to TRBJ1-6; TRBD1 agrees at 9 bases. The TCR was taken from an adult with an advanced solid tumor such as melanoma, head and neck, liver or kidney cancer. The CDR3 loop reads CASSPRDRVPNSPLHF. The CDR3 DNA reads as TGTGCCAGCTCACCGAGGGACAGGGTGCCTAATTCACCCCTCCACTTT.